This TCR beta chain derives from a study of response to subunit inactivated influenza vaccine (dated by TCRdb to 2016 to 2019). Context from the whole study: Deep quantitative T cell receptor repertoire profiling was used in the study to track responses to a trivalent subunit inactivated influenza vaccine.

Spanning cysteine to phenylalanine, the CDR3 consists of 14 amino acids. Solely the CDR3 DNA is kept, with 42 bases framed from the first base. The germline V end is reduced by 5 bases and the J end by 3 bases; junction bases left unmatched: 5. Based on the germline V gene (reference sequence), the CDR1 and CDR2 sequences are DFQATT and SNEGSKA. About this clonotype: Its antigen remains unidentified. No base qualities exist here, and no much larger clone lies one base off it.

The paper's findings and limits, for the study overall: The authors proposed that each seasonal influenza vaccination may bring in only a limited number of new T cells.

Preparation of the library involved RT-PCR. Instrument used: Illumina HiSeq 2500. The public reads were run again by TCRdb, first through fastp at Q25 and then through MiXCR, and only productive beta chains were kept. Here each entry gathers all rows of one CDR3 protein and keeps the most common genes and DNA. Counted in this sample were 650,000 to 700,000 distinct CDR3 sequences; 15% to 17% of them appeared once. Around a tenth of the sample is held by the ten biggest clonotypes. This receptor was identified in a man in his forties or fifties who received an inactivated influenza vaccine. Donor details come from another sample of the same person, matched by shared clones. This sequence uses TRBV20-1 and TRBJ1-5, and 9 bases in between align with TRBD1. Material: PBMCs from blood, obtained 11 to 12 days after vaccination. CDR3 protein: CSALGQGPNQPQHF. The bases read TGCAGTGCTCTCGGACAGGGGCCCAATCAGCCCCAGCATTTT.